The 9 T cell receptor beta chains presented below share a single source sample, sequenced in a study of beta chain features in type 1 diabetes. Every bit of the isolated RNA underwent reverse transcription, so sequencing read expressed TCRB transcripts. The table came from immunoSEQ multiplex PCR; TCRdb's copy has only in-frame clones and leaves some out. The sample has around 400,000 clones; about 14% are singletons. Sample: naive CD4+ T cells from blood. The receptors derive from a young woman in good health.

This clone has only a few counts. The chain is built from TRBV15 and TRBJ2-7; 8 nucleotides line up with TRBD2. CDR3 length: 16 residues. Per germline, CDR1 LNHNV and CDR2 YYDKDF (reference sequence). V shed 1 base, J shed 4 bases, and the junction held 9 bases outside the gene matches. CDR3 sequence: CATSRATSGSFYEQYF. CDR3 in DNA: TGTGCCACCAGCAGAGCCACGAGCGGGAGTTTTTACGAGCAGTACTTC.

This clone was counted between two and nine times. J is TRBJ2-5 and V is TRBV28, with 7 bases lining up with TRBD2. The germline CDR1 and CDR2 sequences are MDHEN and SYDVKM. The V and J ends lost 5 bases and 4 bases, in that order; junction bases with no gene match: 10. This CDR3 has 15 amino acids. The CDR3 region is CASSTAPGRGETQYF. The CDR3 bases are TGTGCCAGCAGTACGGCCCCGGGGAGGGGAGAGACCCAGTACTTC.

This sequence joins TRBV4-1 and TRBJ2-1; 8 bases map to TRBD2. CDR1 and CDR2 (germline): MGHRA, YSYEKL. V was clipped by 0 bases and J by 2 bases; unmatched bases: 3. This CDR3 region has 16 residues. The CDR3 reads CASSQDNGGAYNEQFF. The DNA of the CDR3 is TGCGCCAGCAGCCAAGATAACGGGGGGGCCTACAATGAGCAGTTCTTC.

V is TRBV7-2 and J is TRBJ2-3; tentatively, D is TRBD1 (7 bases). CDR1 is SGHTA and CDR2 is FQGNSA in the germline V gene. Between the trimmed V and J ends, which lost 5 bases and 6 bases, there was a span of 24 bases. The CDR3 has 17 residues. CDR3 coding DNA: TGTGCCAGCAGCCCGCAGGGGGGCCGGGTCGTGTGGGATACGCAGTATTTT. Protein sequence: CASSPQGGRVVWDTQYF.

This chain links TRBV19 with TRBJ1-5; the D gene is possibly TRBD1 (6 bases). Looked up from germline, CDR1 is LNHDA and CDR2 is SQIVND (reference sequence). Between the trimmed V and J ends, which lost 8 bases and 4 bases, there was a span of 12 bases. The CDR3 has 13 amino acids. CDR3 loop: CASGMGANQPQHF. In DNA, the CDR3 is TGTGCCAGTGGGATGGGGGCGAATCAGCCCCAGCATTTT.

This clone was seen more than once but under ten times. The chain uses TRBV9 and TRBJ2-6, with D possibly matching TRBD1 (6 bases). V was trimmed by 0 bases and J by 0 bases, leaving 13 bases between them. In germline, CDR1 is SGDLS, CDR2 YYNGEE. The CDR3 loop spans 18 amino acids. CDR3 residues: CASSVAGTRGSGANVLTF. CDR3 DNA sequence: TGTGCCAGCAGCGTAGCCGGGACAAGGGGCTCTGGGGCCAACGTCCTGACTTTC. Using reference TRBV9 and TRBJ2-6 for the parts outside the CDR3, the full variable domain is DSGVTQTPKHLITATGQRVTLRCSPRSGDLSVYWYQQSLDQGLQFLIQYYNGEERAKGNILERFSAQQFPDLHSELNLSSLELGDSALYFCASSVAGTRGSGANVLTFGAGSRLTVL.

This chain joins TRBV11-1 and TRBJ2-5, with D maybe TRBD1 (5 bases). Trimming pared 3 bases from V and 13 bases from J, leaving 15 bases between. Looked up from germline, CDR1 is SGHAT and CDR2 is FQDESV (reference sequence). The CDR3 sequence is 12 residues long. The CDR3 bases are TGTGCCAGCAGCTTGGGGATAGGGGAACGGTACTTC. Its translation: CASSLGIGERYF.

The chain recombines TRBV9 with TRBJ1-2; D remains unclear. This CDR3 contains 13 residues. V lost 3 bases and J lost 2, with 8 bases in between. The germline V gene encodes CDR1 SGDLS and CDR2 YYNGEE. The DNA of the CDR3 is TGTGCCAGCAGCGCTGACGGGAACTATGGCTACACCTTC. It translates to CASSADGNYGYTF.

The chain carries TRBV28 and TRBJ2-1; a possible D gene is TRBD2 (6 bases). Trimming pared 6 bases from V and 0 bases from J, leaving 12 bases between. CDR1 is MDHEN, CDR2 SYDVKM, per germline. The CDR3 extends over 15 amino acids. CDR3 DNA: TGTGCCAGCAGCACGCCGGGACTCTCCTACAATGAGCAGTTCTTC. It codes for CASSTPGLSYNEQFF.